The present entry profiles one T cell receptor (beta chain) with its context. This clone was seen repeatedly, ten times or more. The antigen it recognizes is unknown. No clone much larger than this one lies a single base away; base qualities are absent. In the germline V gene, CDR1 corresponds to MNHNS and CDR2 to SASEGT. From the cysteine through the phenylalanine, the CDR3 covers 15 amino acids. Here the CDR3 DNA is all that survives: 45 bases in frame from base 1. V loses 1 base, J loses 4 bases, and the germline ends lie 11 bases apart. This entry is derived from a study of shared clonotypes between healthy human individuals (dated by TCRdb to about 2020). In the study overall: A couple of women and a few men aged 18 to 49 years were included in the cohort. For each donor, CD4 naive and CD4 memory were each given three plates, CD8 naive was given two plates, and CD8 memory was given one plate. To estimate repertoire size and how much clonotypes are shared between individuals, the study performed deep sequencing of blood TCR repertoires from a few healthy adults. To increase sequencing depth and limit assay-specific biases, different laboratories used diverse techniques to prepare libraries and sequence TCR repertoires. Leukapheresis yielded between about 0.9 and 9.5 billion PBMCs per donor.

General findings and caveats noted by the study authors: Estimated clonotype richness was generally larger for naive than for memory subsets. Pairwise subsampling indicated that sequencing depth was expected to affect the degree of clonotype sharing among donors. Incomplete sequencing was indicated by rarefaction of sorted-subset datasets, despite the large sequencing depth. When a few donors were compared, the shared fraction of clonotypes was 5% to 6.5% for naive CD4, roughly 3.3% for naive CD8, 2% to 2.5% for memory CD4, and 0.35% to 0.4% for memory CD8. Higher generation probabilities were observed for clonotypes shared by all four sorted-subset donors than for non-shared clonotypes. Because the study included only a small number of donors, the genetic and exposure-history diversity represented was limited. Sampling was restricted to blood, and TCR repertoires in tissue are likely to differ from TCR repertoires in blood.

Using the deep immunoSEQ assay, multiplex PCR amplified TCR CDR3 regions from genomic DNA. Genomic DNA extracted from each cell subset was distributed evenly over all wells of several immunoSEQ 96-well plates, and each plate served as one replicate. For sorted subsets, 200 to 250 ng of genomic DNA, equivalent to some 33,000 T cell genomes, went into each replicate PCR. Purified libraries were quantified with a Qubit 3.0 fluorometer, sized on a Bioanalyzer 2100, and re-quantified with the KAPA Library Quantification kit. A separate single-read 150-cycle Illumina NextSeq 550 flow cell was used to sequence each immunoSEQ 96-well plate. Per the source publication's procedure: Because the immunoSEQ output included only junctional sequences and no quality scores, the filtering could not be the same as the filtering used for full-length reads. Sequences were annotated with PyIR, a Python wrapper for IgBLAST v1.9, and V/J genes and CDR3 were assigned using IMGT germline references. Reads with weak V/J assignments (E-value above 1e-6), missing CDR3, stop codons, out-of-frame junctions, or ambiguous translated residues were removed. V3J clonotypes were defined as sequences sharing an identical inferred V gene, J gene, and CDR3 amino acid sequence. The percentage overlap between two repertoires was calculated by dividing the number of shared unique clonotypes by the size of the smaller repertoire. Richness of each repertoire was evaluated using RTK rarefaction, the Chao1 estimator, and Recon v2.1 estimates of unobserved clonotypes. Generation probabilities were computed with OLGA for all TCRbeta clonotypes obtained by the gDNA method from several donors. Imported from immuneACCESS, the table was reduced by TCRdb to in-frame sequences with V and J called. These copies leave out some clones; in studies compared against another copy, an unresolved V gene accounts for under half, and the cause of the remainder is not known. The V and J calls and clone size were taken over from that table, and D and trimming were inferred from the DNA. The sample data list 980,000 or so clones, and approximately 76% of these were observed just once. Approximately 1.5% of the sample is in the top ten clones.

The donors were healthy, HIV-negative adults who had no recently reported acute infections or vaccinations. All donors were Caucasian adults living in Nashville, Tennessee, USA. Magnetic negative selection was used to enrich CD4+ T cells, after which naive cells were positively selected on CD45RA and the negative fraction became the memory subset. Blood was collected by leukapheresis, and PBMCs were isolated by Ficoll-Histopaque density gradient centrifugation and then cryopreserved in liquid nitrogen vapor phase. Purity and quantity of every magnetically sorted T cell population were checked by analytical flow cytometry. Genomic DNA was isolated from every sorted fraction and measured by UV absorbance on a Nanodrop 2000c.

The chain uses TRBV6-1 and TRBJ1-5; TRBD1 is a possible D gene, resting on 5 matching bases. The clonotype was recovered from a young man in good health. The sequenced sample was memory CD4+ T cells sorted from blood. Reading the label with the study, this specimen's cell subset or site is: CD45RA-negative fraction. The CDR3 protein sequence reads: CASSEEWGSNQPQHF. The sequenced DNA is TGTGCCAGCAGTGAAGAATGGGGCAGTAATCAGCCCCAGCATTTT.